The sequence of this T cell receptor beta chain was determined in a study of OX40 agonist ivuxolimab in advanced cancers. Study results and limitations: CD4+ T cells averaged fewer expanded clones than CD8+ T cells.

With regard to this clone: The antigen is undetermined. This sample also contains other DNA sequences that code for the same CDR3.

Clones were sequenced by immunoSEQ multiplex PCR, and TCRdb holds only the in-frame ones, with some missing. Of about 84,000 clones in the sample, roughly 82% were seen once. Here the sequenced sample was CD4+ or CD8+ T cells sorted from blood, taken in a trial of the OX40 agonist ivuxolimab. The clonotype comes from an adult with an advanced solid tumor such as melanoma, head and neck, liver or kidney cancer.

CDR3 nucleotides: TGTGCCAGCAGTCCTCGGACAGGACAAGAGACCCAGTACTTC. This sequence encodes CASSPRTGQETQYF. This chain connects TRBV28 to TRBJ2-5; TRBD1 agrees at 7 bases. Germline trimming cut 5 bases from V and 2 bases from J; bases unmatched to any gene: 5. This CDR3 contains 14 residues. Germline-derived CDR1 and CDR2 are MDHEN and SYDVKM. The complete variable domain, with remaining parts taken from reference TRBV28 and TRBJ2-5, reads DVKVTQSSRYLVKRTGEKVFLECVQDMDHENMFWYRQDPGLGLRLIYFSYDVKMKEKGDIPEGYSVSREKKERFSLILESASTNQTSMYLCASSPRTGQETQYFGPGTRLLVL.